A selection of T cell receptor beta chains follows, all from one sample in a study of shared clonotypes between healthy human individuals. The method was immunoSEQ multiplex PCR; TCRdb's version includes in-frame clones alone and lacks a portion of them. The sample consists of around 2.3 million clones, nearly 97% of them appearing once. Sequencing was done on a sample of naive CD4+ T cells sorted from blood. All receptors derive from a man aged 18 to 29 in good health. Each CDR3 is given with its conserved first and last residue. A D gene is named only where the DNA matches it firmly. Rows may omit the clone size; those that give it use once, few, many or a size class.

V	J	D	size	CDR3	DNA
TRBV11-2	TRBJ2-3	TRBD2	-	CASSLAGAGTRSDTQYF	TGTGCCAGCAGCTTAGCGGGGGCCGGGACTAGGTCAGATACGCAGTATTTT
TRBV5-1	TRBJ2-7	-	-	CASSLEFGAYEQYF	TGCGCCAGCAGCTTGGAATTTGGAGCCTACGAGCAGTACTTC
TRBV5-1	TRBJ2-7	-	-	CASSEGGQAYEQYF	TGCGCCAGCAGCGAAGGGGGGCAAGCCTACGAGCAGTACTTC
TRBV10-2	TRBJ2-7	TRBD2	-	CASSRTSGRRDEQYF	TGCGCCAGCAGTCGGACTAGCGGGAGGAGAGACGAGCAGTACTTC
TRBV19	TRBJ2-3	TRBD2	-	CASSTRSGRALDTDTQYF	TGTGCCAGTAGTACGCGGAGCGGGAGGGCCTTGGACACAGATACGCAGTATTTT
TRBV7-2	TRBJ1-4	-	-	CASSLAQGPEKLFF	TGTGCCAGCAGCTTAGCACAGGGTCCGGAAAAACTGTTTTTT
TRBV6-6	TRBJ1-6	-	-	CACASGSPLHF	TGTGCCTGTGCGTCGGGTTCACCCCTCCACTTT
TRBV6-6	TRBJ1-4	TRBD1	-	CASSMLTTGSNEKLFF	TGTGCCAGCAGTATGCTAACGACAGGGAGTAATGAAAAACTGTTTTTT
TRBV15	TRBJ1-1	-	-	CATSRDQTEAFF	TGTGCCACCAGCAGAGATCAGACTGAAGCTTTCTTT
TRBV4-1	TRBJ1-5	-	-	CASSQIAVAQPQHF	TGCGCCAGCAGCCAAATAGCGGTGGCTCAGCCCCAGCATTTT
TRBV11-1	TRBJ2-5	TRBD2	-	CASSLGLAGPPGETQYF	TGTGCCAGCAGCTTAGGACTAGCGGGCCCCCCGGGGGAGACCCAGTACTTC
TRBV28	TRBJ1-5	-	-	CASRLTWGPQHF	TGTGCCAGCAGACTGACTTGGGGGCCCCAGCATTTT
TRBV7-8	TRBJ2-7	TRBD1	-	CASSPRDRGAYEQYF	TGTGCCAGCAGCCCCCGGGACAGGGGAGCCTACGAGCAGTACTTC
TRBV15	TRBJ2-7	-	-	CATSRDRETSSYEQYF	TGTGCCACCAGCAGAGATAGGGAGACAAGCTCCTACGAGCAGTACTTC
TRBV5-1	TRBJ2-7	-	-	CASSLRVPAYEQYF	TGCGCCAGCAGCTTACGTGTTCCAGCCTACGAGCAGTACTTC
TRBV28	TRBJ1-1	-	-	CASSPIPNTGKRTEAFF	TGTGCCAGCAGTCCCATTCCCAACACAGGGAAACGCACTGAAGCTTTCTTT
TRBV2	TRBJ2-5	TRBD2	-	CASSKQGGGEETQYF	TGTGCCAGCAGTAAACAGGGCGGGGGGGAAGAGACCCAGTACTTC
TRBV30	TRBJ2-1	-	-	CAAGLEYNEQFF	TGTGCCGCGGGGCTAGAGTACAATGAGCAGTTCTTC
TRBV7-2	TRBJ2-1	TRBD2	-	CASSLSGTSVNEQFF	TGTGCCAGCAGCTTATCCGGGACTAGTGTTAATGAGCAGTTCTTC
TRBV5-1	TRBJ1-2	-	-	CASSLSGDGYTF	TGCGCCAGCAGCTTGTCCGGGGATGGCTACACCTTC
TRBV16	TRBJ2-7	TRBD1	-	CASSQSGWGQGPYEQYF	TGTGCCAGCAGCCAATCGGGATGGGGACAGGGGCCCTACGAGCAGTACTTC
TRBV7-2	TRBJ2-1	TRBD2	once	CASSQLAGGLHEQFF	TGTGCCAGCAGCCAACTAGCGGGAGGGTTGCATGAGCAGTTCTTC
TRBV30	TRBJ1-6	TRBD1	-	CAWSWDRTSSYNSPLHF	TGTGCCTGGAGTTGGGACAGAACAAGCTCCTATAATTCACCCCTCCACTTT
TRBV10-3	TRBJ2-1	TRBD1	-	CATGQGLLNNEQFF	TGTGCCACCGGACAGGGCCTACTTAACAATGAGCAGTTCTTC
TRBV2	TRBJ2-1	-	-	CASSASGGGNNEQFF	TGTGCCAGCAGCGCCTCGGGTGGGGGGAACAATGAGCAGTTCTTC
TRBV6-1	TRBJ2-7	-	-	CASSEAYPSYEQYF	TGTGCCAGCAGTGAGGCGTATCCCTCCTACGAGCAGTACTTC
TRBV27	TRBJ1-1	-	-	CASSLQVGANTEAFF	TGTGCCAGCAGTTTACAGGTGGGCGCGAACACTGAAGCTTTCTTT
TRBV9	TRBJ1-3	-	-	CASSAPGSASGNTIYF	TGTGCCAGCAGCGCCCCGGGGTCCGCCTCTGGAAACACCATATATTTT
TRBV2	TRBJ2-7	TRBD2	-	CASRTGGPGEQYF	TGTGCCAGCAGAACGGGAGGGCCAGGGGAGCAGTACTTC
TRBV5-8	TRBJ1-1	-	-	CASSYRGLNTEAFF	TGTGCCAGCAGCTATAGGGGTCTGAACACTGAAGCTTTCTTT
TRBV6-4	TRBJ2-1	-	-	CASSDSGGEQFF	TGTGCCAGCAGTGACTCGGGAGGCGAGCAGTTCTTC
TRBV5-1	TRBJ2-3	-	-	CASSLAGQIGDTQYF	TGCGCCAGCAGCTTGGCAGGACAAATTGGAGATACGCAGTATTTT
TRBV28	TRBJ2-2	TRBD2	-	CASSPPGLVNGELFF	TGTGCCAGCAGTCCACCGGGACTAGTTAACGGGGAGCTGTTTTTT
TRBV5-6	TRBJ2-5	TRBD1	-	CASSPFGTGTETQYF	TGTGCCAGCAGCCCCTTTGGGACAGGGACTGAGACCCAGTACTTC
TRBV5-6	TRBJ1-3	-	-	CASSLVDGSGNTIYF	TGTGCCAGCAGCTTGGTGGACGGTTCTGGAAACACCATATATTTT
TRBV4-2	TRBJ1-3	TRBD1	-	CASSHFSGTGTSGNTIYF	TGTGCCAGCAGCCACTTTTCCGGGACAGGGACCTCTGGAAACACCATATATTTT